These 21 T cell receptor beta chains share one sample of origin, sequenced in a study of PD-1 blockade in classical Hodgkin lymphoma (dated by TCRdb to between 2020 and 2021). The sample's time point label, decoded: cycle 1 day 1 (C1D1), immediately before nivolumab initiation. Every trial patient had relapsed after autologous stem cell transplantation, and cohorts A, B and C differed in prior brentuximab vedotin exposure. Magnetic negative selection with a Miltenyi CD4+ T cell isolation kit was used to purify CD4+ T cells from thawed PBMCs. Library preparation was by the immunoSEQ multiplex PCR assay. Imported from immuneACCESS, the table was reduced by TCRdb to in-frame sequences with V and J called. These copies leave out some clones; in studies compared against another copy, an unresolved V gene accounts for under half, and the cause of the remainder is not known. This sample holds 31,000 or so clones; over 75% were observed only once. The ten largest account for around 2.4% of the sample.

The sequences come from CD4+ T cells from blood, collected at baseline. The source of these receptors is a human donor with classical Hodgkin lymphoma.

The chain employs TRBV28 and TRBJ1-2; no clear D gene. The germline V gene encodes CDR1 MDHEN and CDR2 SYDVKM. V was shortened by 8 bases and J by 4 bases, with 11 bases between the two germline ends. The CDR3 is 12 residues long. CDR3 amino acids: CASSAVAYGYTF. For the CDR3, the DNA is TGTGCCAGCTCCGCGGTGGCCTATGGCTACACCTTC.

This chain links TRBV6-5 with TRBJ2-7, with D possibly being TRBD1 (6 bases). Trimming removed 7 bases from V and 4 bases from J, with 14 bases in between. The germline CDR1 and CDR2 sequences are MNHEY and SVGAGI. This CDR3 region has 13 residues. The CDR3 nucleotides read TGTGCCAGCATCCCGGCAGGGGAGTACGAGCAGTACTTC. Amino acid sequence: CASIPAGEYEQYF.

The chain joins TRBV5-5 to TRBJ1-1; D unclear. V was clipped by 0 bases and J by 0 bases, with 9 bases between them. The CDR3 consists of 15 residues. Germline V gene lookup returns CDR1 SGHKS and CDR2 YYEKEE (reference sequence). The CDR3 DNA reads TGTGCCAGCAGCTTGGGGCCGCAAATGAACACTGAAGCTTTCTTT. Encoded protein: CASSLGPQMNTEAFF.

This chain connects TRBV4-1 to TRBJ1-4; possibly TRBD1 for D (5 bases). Deletions cut 0 bases from V and 8 bases from J, with 19 bases between. Germline V gene lookup returns CDR1 MGHRA and CDR2 YSYEKL. CDR3 length: 17 residues. The CDR3 region has the DNA TGCGCCAGCAGCCAAGAGGGGGGTCGAATCGACGAGGAAAAACTGTTTTTT. Translation gives CASSQEGGRIDEEKLFF.

The gene calls are TRBV7-2 and TRBJ2-1; perhaps TRBD2 as D (6 bases). Trimming removed 5 bases at V and 0 bases at J, with 23 bases between. The germline CDR1 and CDR2 sequences are SGHTA and FQGNSA. This CDR3 spans 19 amino acids. The CDR3 bases are TGTGCCAGCAGCCCAGCGGCCTGGCTAGCGAACCCCTCCTACAATGAGCAGTTCTTC. Translating it yields CASSPAAWLANPSYNEQFF. Together with reference TRBV7-2 and TRBJ2-1, the CDR3 gives the full variable domain: GAGVSQSPSNKVTEKGKDVELRCDPISGHTALYWYRQSLGQGLEFLIYFQGNSAPDKSGLPSDRFSAERTGGSVSTLTIQRTQQEDSAVYLCASSPAAWLANPSYNEQFFGPGTRLTVL.

The table lists this clone with a count of one. The rearrangement uses TRBV2 and TRBJ2-4, with 7 bases identical to TRBD2. This CDR3 comprises 16 residues. Germline lookup yields CDR1 SNHLY and CDR2 FYNNEI. V shed 4 bases, J shed 0 bases, and the junction held 6 bases outside the gene matches. CDR3 amino acids: CASSGGGGIAKNIQYF. CDR3 DNA: TGTGCCAGCAGTGGCGGGGGAGGGATAGCCAAAAACATTCAGTACTTC.

CDR3 loop: CASSSGAGNEQFF. CDR3 sequence (DNA): TGTGCCAGCAGTTCCGGGGCCGGCAATGAGCAGTTCTTC. This sequence joins TRBV7-8 and TRBJ2-1; D is possibly TRBD1 or TRBD2 (5 bases each). Germline-derived CDR1 and CDR2 are SGHVS and FQNEAQ. The length of the CDR3 is 13 residues. Trimming pared 6 bases from V and 6 bases from J, leaving 12 bases between.

V and J are TRBV18 and TRBJ1-2; 8 nucleotides agree with TRBD1. The CDR3 runs 16 residues. CDR1 is KGHSH, CDR2 LQKENI, per germline. V shed 2 bases and J 2 bases; nucleotides not matched to a gene: 7. In DNA, the CDR3 is TGTGCCAGCTCACCAACTCGGCAGGGGGCCAACTATGGCTACACCTTC. This translates into CASSPTRQGANYGYTF.

This clone was seen more than once but under ten times. CDR3 loop: CASSFITEAFF. CDR3 sequence (DNA): TGTGCCAGCAGTTTTATTACTGAAGCTTTCTTT. The chain has TRBV28 and TRBJ1-1; D not certain. V was trimmed by 3 bases and J by 5 bases, leaving 4 bases between them. Germline assignment: CDR1 MDHEN and CDR2 SYDVKM. The CDR3 contains 11 residues.

The chain joins TRBV25-1 to TRBJ2-5, with 7 nucleotides matching TRBD2. CDR3 size: 14 residues. The trim removed 10 bases at V and 3 bases at J, leaving 11 bases unmatched. Germline V CDR1 and CDR2: MGHDK, SYGVNS. The CDR3 protein is CATAGRGWEETQYF. CDR3 coding DNA: TGTGCCACAGCGGGAAGGGGCTGGGAAGAGACCCAGTACTTC.

The chain couples TRBV19 to TRBJ1-2; TRBD1 matches 7 bases. V was pared by 5 bases and J by 7 bases, with 4 bases of the junction left unmatched. This CDR3 is built from 12 residues. Germline CDR1 LNHDA, CDR2 SQIVND (reference sequence). The CDR3 loop reads CASSGPGGGYTF. As DNA, the CDR3 is TGTGCCAGTAGTGGTCCAGGGGGTGGCTACACCTTC.

The chain recombines TRBV6-5 with TRBJ2-7, with 8 positions matching TRBD2. The germline V gene encodes CDR1 MNHEY and CDR2 SVGAGI. V was pared by 6 bases and J by 6 bases, with 10 bases of the junction left unmatched. The CDR3 has 14 amino acids. CDR3 nucleotide sequence: TGTGCCAGCAGCTTAGCGGGGAATCATGCCGAGCAGTACTTC. Protein: CASSLAGNHAEQYF.

This clone has just one count. DNA for the CDR3: TGTGCCTGGAGTCCGTCTAGGGTCAGGGCGGGTCAGCCCCAGCATTTT. It codes for CAWSPSRVRAGQPQHF. This chain connects TRBV30 to TRBJ1-5; D is perhaps TRBD1 (5 bases). Germline CDR1 and CDR2: GTSNPN and SVGIG (reference sequence). Trimming shortened V by 2 bases and J by 6 bases, and 20 bases separated the two germline ends. This CDR3 has 16 amino acids. Based on the CDR3 plus reference TRBV30 and TRBJ1-5, the full variable domain is SQTIHQWPATLVQPVGSPLSLECTVEGTSNPNLYWYRQAAGRGLQLLFYSVGIGQISSEVPQNLSASRPQDRQFILSSKKLLLSDSGFYLCAWSPSRVRAGQPQHFGDGTRLSIL.

V is TRBV6-5 and J is TRBJ2-1; D is unclear. CDR1 and CDR2 from the germline V gene are MNHEY and SVGAGI. V lost 3 bases to trimming and J lost 1 base, with 13 bases between them. The CDR3 totals 16 residues. This chain's CDR3 is CASSYLRAKSYNEQFF. For the CDR3, the DNA is TGTGCCAGCAGTTATCTCCGAGCGAAGTCCTACAATGAGCAGTTCTTC.

The chain employs TRBV27 and TRBJ1-1; D perhaps matches TRBD1 (5 bases). Germline V gives CDR1 MNHEY, CDR2 SMNVEV (reference sequence). V was clipped by 5 bases and J by 1 base, with 20 bases between them. The CDR3 is 17 residues long. The DNA of the CDR3 is TGTGCCAGCAGTCCCACTTCCCCGGGACGGCAGAACACTGAAGCTTTCTTT. Residues: CASSPTSPGRQNTEAFF.

The V and J genes are TRBV5-4 and TRBJ1-1; D gene unclear. The CDR3 has 12 amino acids. The V and J ends lost 3 bases and 5 bases respectively, with 8 bases between them. From germline, CDR1 is SGHNT and CDR2 YYREEE (reference sequence). The CDR3 DNA reads as TGTGCCAGCAGCTCGCGTGAGACTGAAGCTTTCTTT. Protein: CASSSRETEAFF.

The chain recombines TRBV19 with TRBJ2-1, with 12 nucleotides matching TRBD2. Trimming took 5 bases from V and 5 from J; bases not matched to a gene: 7. The CDR3 extends over 16 amino acids. Germline loops: CDR1 LNHDA, CDR2 SQIVND (reference sequence). The CDR3: CASSLRTSGTHNEQFF. The CDR3 coding sequence is TGTGCCAGTAGTCTTCGGACTAGCGGGACGCACAATGAGCAGTTCTTC.

The gene calls are TRBV9 and TRBJ2-7; D may be TRBD1 (5 bases). Trimming took off 4 bases at V and 4 bases at J, with 15 bases between the two ends. The germline gives CDR1 SGDLS, CDR2 YYNGEE. The CDR3 covers 14 residues. The CDR3 loop reads CASSSRAGWYEQYF. CDR3 bases: TGTGCCAGCAGCTCTCGGGCAGGGTGGTACGAGCAGTACTTC.

The gene calls are TRBV2 and TRBJ2-7; TRBD2 is a possible D gene (7 bases). This CDR3 comprises 14 residues. The germline V and J ends were trimmed by 4 bases and 3 bases, with 13 bases remaining between them. The germline V gene has CDR1 SNHLY and CDR2 FYNNEI. Here the CDR3 DNA reads TGTGCCAGCAGTGCGGGGGGCAGGGACTACGAGCAGTACTTC. Translation: CASSAGGRDYEQYF.

This clone was observed once. The rearrangement links TRBV7-6 to TRBJ2-7, with D uncertain. The CDR3 extends over 14 amino acids. CDR1 SGHVS and CDR2 FNYEAQ come from the germline V gene. V was trimmed by 1 base and J by 5 bases, leaving 12 bases between them. In DNA, the CDR3 is TGTGCCAGCAGCTTAGGTGACAACTCTCACGAGCAGTACTTC. This encodes CASSLGDNSHEQYF.

This sequence joins TRBV28 and TRBJ1-2, with TRBD1 matching 7 bases. V gave up 5 bases and J gave up 2 bases; unmatched junction bases: 11. The CDR3 sequence is 16 residues long. Germline-derived CDR1 and CDR2 are MDHEN and SYDVKM. The CDR3 sequence is CASSTTGTVNNYGYTF. CDR3 bases: TGTGCCAGCAGTACGACCGGGACAGTCAACAACTATGGCTACACCTTC.